The 29 T cell receptor beta chains in this list originate from one sample, sequenced in a study of blood T cells in healthy people across ages. A sample-barcoded 5' primer and a J-beta primer mix were used in a second PCR of roughly 7 to 12 cycles. TCRdb recomputed calls from the 5' RACE reads with MiXCR, one row per CDR3 protein. The data contain about 1.4 million distinct CDR3 sequences, around 59% of them singletons. Sequenced input: blood. These receptor sequences come from a man aged 18 to 30 in good health.

The J gene is TRBJ2-5, the V gene TRBV14; D remains unclear. CDR1 and CDR2 (germline): SGHDN, FVKESK. The CDR3 covers 15 residues. The V gene lost 2 bases and the J gene lost 0 bases, with 10 bases spanning the gap. The CDR3 reads CASSQKYWYQETQYF. The CDR3 DNA follows: TGTGCCAGCAGCCAAAAATACTGGTACCAAGAGACCCAGTACTTC.

The rearrangement uses TRBV11-2 and TRBJ2-5; 7 bases are a match to TRBD2. The V gene end was trimmed by 3 bases and the J gene end by 3 bases; junction bases not matched to a gene: 7. This CDR3 has 15 residues. Per the germline V gene, CDR1 is SGHAT and CDR2 is FQNNGV. The CDR3 here is CASSLYSLAEETQYF. The DNA for the CDR3 is TGTGCCAGCAGCTTGTACTCGCTAGCGGAAGAGACCCAGTACTTC.

The chain's CDR3 is CASSQDTVRNQPQHF. CDR3 DNA: TGTGCCAGCAGCCAAGACACCGTTAGAAATCAGCCCCAGCATTTT. The V gene is TRBV3-1, the J gene TRBJ1-5; D gene uncertain. V was clipped by 0 bases and J by 4 bases, with 10 bases between them. From germline, CDR1 is LGHDT and CDR2 YNNKEL (reference sequence). This CDR3 has 15 residues. Combining the CDR3 with reference TRBV3-1 and TRBJ1-5 gives the whole variable domain DTAVSQTPKYLVTQMGNDKSIKCEQNLGHDTMYWYKQDSKKFLKIMFSYNNKELIINETVPNRFSPKSPDKAHLNLHINSLELGDSAVYFCASSQDTVRNQPQHFGDGTRLSIL.

The chain uses TRBV4-1 and TRBJ1-6; possible D gene TRBD1, 5 bases. Germline V gives CDR1 MGHRA, CDR2 YSYEKL. The CDR3 has 15 amino acids. The germline V and J ends were trimmed by 1 base and 4 bases, with 8 bases remaining between them. This chain's CDR3 is CASSQGTQYNSPLHF. CDR3 coding DNA: TGCGCCAGCAGCCAAGGGACACAGTATAATTCACCCCTCCACTTT.

This clonotype was seen a few times. The chain has TRBV6-5 and TRBJ2-3; weak D call: TRBD2 (6 bases). CDR3 size: 15 residues. Trimming took off 2 bases at V and 4 bases at J, with 13 bases between the two ends. CDR1 is MNHEY, CDR2 SVGAGI, per germline. In DNA form, the CDR3 reads TGTGCCAGCAGTTACGGCTCAGGAGGGTCAGATACGCAGTATTTT. This translates into CASSYGSGGSDTQYF.

Written as DNA, the CDR3 is TGCAGTGCTATCACCGCTGGTGTAGCGGGAGTGCCCCACAATGAGCAGTTCTTC. Its translation is CSAITAGVAGVPHNEQFF. V and J are TRBV20-1 and TRBJ2-1; 9 bases fit TRBD2. CDR1 DFQATT and CDR2 SNEGSKA come from the germline V gene (reference sequence). CDR3 length: 18 amino acids. Losses at the gene ends were 4 bases for V and 5 bases for J; bases not matched to a gene: 18.

The chain uses TRBV28 and TRBJ2-7; TRBD1 matches 8 bases. The germline CDR1 and CDR2 sequences are MDHEN and SYDVKM. This CDR3 has 14 amino acids. The trim removed 6 bases at V and 2 bases at J, leaving 6 bases unmatched. In DNA, the CDR3 is TGTGCCAGCAGAGGACAGGGCAGAGCCTACGAGCAGTACTTC. The encoded protein is CASRGQGRAYEQYF.

The rearrangement uses TRBV7-2 and TRBJ2-7; TRBD1 is a possible D gene (5 bases). V lost 3 bases and J lost 1, with 16 bases in between. Germline CDR1 is SGHTA and CDR2 is FQGNSA. The CDR3 is 16 amino acids. The CDR3 DNA sequence: TGTGCCAGCAGCTTTCCTCGAACAGGAAATTCCTACGAGCAGTACTTC. It is translated as CASSFPRTGNSYEQYF.

The chain links TRBV11-2 to TRBJ2-3; D assignment may be TRBD1 or TRBD2 (5 bases each). Looked up from germline, CDR1 is SGHAT and CDR2 is FQNNGV. The CDR3 is made up of 15 amino acids. The V and J ends lost 7 bases and 4 bases respectively, with 18 bases between them. The CDR3 DNA reads TGTGCCAGCACCTTGGCCGGGGCCCACCCAGATACGCAGTATTTT. Protein product: CASTLAGAHPDTQYF.

The rearrangement joins TRBV6-6 to TRBJ2-7; tentatively, D is TRBD2 (6 bases). The germline V gene encodes CDR1 MNHNY and CDR2 SVGAGI (reference sequence). This CDR3 comprises 15 residues. V lost 1 base to trimming and J lost 6 bases, with 16 bases between them. The CDR3: CASSYFTGGPGEQYF. In DNA form, the CDR3 reads TGTGCCAGCAGTTACTTCACCGGGGGTCCGGGCGAGCAGTACTTC.

The chain has TRBV20-1 and TRBJ2-3; 7 positions agree with TRBD1. From germline, CDR1 is DFQATT and CDR2 SNEGSKA (reference sequence). V shed 5 bases and J 4 bases; nucleotides not matched to a gene: 6. The length of the CDR3 is 13 residues. Here the CDR3 reads CSALTGEPDTQYF. The CDR3 region has the DNA TGCAGTGCTTTAACAGGGGAGCCAGATACGCAGTATTTT.

The CDR3 region has the DNA TGCAGCGTTGGACAGGGTCCTAGCACAGATACGCAGTATTTT. Translated, it gives CSVGQGPSTDTQYF. This chain joins TRBV29-1 and TRBJ2-3; TRBD1 aligns across 7 bases. CDR3 length: 14 residues. From germline, CDR1 is SQVTM and CDR2 ANQGSEA. J lost 0 bases, V lost 4 bases, and 4 bases had no gene match.

The chain has TRBV5-1 and TRBJ2-5; possibly TRBD1 for D (6 bases). The V end was cut by 0 bases, the J end by 2 bases, with 11 bases between. Germline-derived CDR1 and CDR2 are SGHRS and YFSETQ. This CDR3 comprises 15 residues. The CDR3 nucleotides are TGCGCCAGCAGCTTGGGCAGGGGAATGCAAGAGACCCAGTACTTC. This encodes CASSLGRGMQETQYF.

The J gene is TRBJ2-3, the V gene TRBV29-1; the match to TRBD2 covers 8 bases. Trimming at V came to 5 bases and at J to 5 bases, leaving 15 bases not matched to a gene. This CDR3 is 16 amino acids long. In germline, CDR1 is SQVTM, CDR2 ANQGSEA. CDR3 amino acids: CSVNWGDGGAEDTQYF. The CDR3 DNA is TGCAGCGTTAACTGGGGGGACGGGGGGGCGGAAGATACGCAGTATTTT.

The gene calls are TRBV6-5 and TRBJ2-1; either TRBD1 or TRBD2 may supply D (5 bases each). With 4 bases removed from V and 10 bases from J, the gap between germline ends came to 23 bases. Per the germline V gene, CDR1 is MNHEY and CDR2 is SVGAGI. The length of the CDR3 is 16 residues. CDR3 sequence: CASSSRTGTGPWEQFF. CDR3 DNA: TGTGCCAGCAGTTCCCGAACCGGGACCGGGCCATGGGAGCAGTTCTTC.

V is TRBV20-1 and J is TRBJ2-1, with D unclear. From germline, CDR1 is DFQATT and CDR2 SNEGSKA (reference sequence). With 6 bases removed from V and 7 bases from J, the gap between germline ends came to 13 bases. This CDR3 has 12 amino acids. The CDR3 DNA is TGCAGTGCCGACCTCTCTGGGAATGAGCAGTTCTTC. Encoded protein: CSADLSGNEQFF.

This chain joins TRBV6-1 and TRBJ2-1, with 9 bases matching TRBD2. The CDR3 is 14 residues long. V trimming: 10 bases; J trimming: 8 bases; junction bases outside the gene matches: 12. Germline CDR1 reads MNHNS; CDR2 reads SASEGT. The CDR3 sequence: CATIAGEPTYEQFF. CDR3 bases: TGTGCCACAATAGCGGGGGAGCCCACATATGAGCAGTTCTTC.

The chain joins TRBV3-1 to TRBJ2-7; D gene uncertain. Germline lookup yields CDR1 LGHDT and CDR2 YNNKEL (reference sequence). This CDR3 contains 15 residues. The V end was cut by 4 bases, the J end by 2 bases, with 15 bases between. CDR3 in DNA: TGTGCCAGCAGCCGACGACTGACGGAACCCTACGAGCAGTACTTC. Translation gives CASSRRLTEPYEQYF.

This rearrangement joins TRBV25-1 to TRBJ1-1; D is unresolved. The CDR3 has 14 amino acids. CDR1 MGHDK and CDR2 SYGVNS come from the germline V gene. Trimming shortened V by 1 base and J by 1 base, and 7 bases separated the two germline ends. The CDR3 DNA reads as TGTGCCAGCAGTGAATGGTTCGGGAACACTGAAGCTTTCTTT. It encodes CASSEWFGNTEAFF.

This clonotype came up a few times. The CDR3 DNA sequence: TGTGCCAGCAGCTTAGCCCCACAAGGGCCCCAAGAGACCCAGTACTTC. It is translated as CASSLAPQGPQETQYF. V and J are TRBV7-9 and TRBJ2-5; D remains ambiguous. V was clipped by 0 bases and J by 1 base, with 12 bases between them. Germline lookup yields CDR1 SEHNR and CDR2 FQNEAQ (reference sequence). This CDR3 spans 16 amino acids. Supplemented by reference TRBV7-9 and TRBJ2-5, the full variable domain reads DTGVSQNPRHKITKRGQNVTFRCDPISEHNRLYWYRQTLGQGPEFLTYFQNEAQLEKSRLLSDRFSAERPKGSFSTLEIQRTEQGDSAMYLCASSLAPQGPQETQYFGPGTRLLVL.

V usage is TRBV7-2 and J usage is TRBJ1-3; TRBD1 agrees at 7 bases. Germline V gives CDR1 SGHTA, CDR2 FQGNSA. V was pared by 6 bases and J by 4 bases, with 6 bases of the junction left unmatched. This CDR3 contains 14 residues. The CDR3 DNA reads as TGTGCCAGCAGTAATACAGGGGACGGAAACACCATATATTTT. Its translation is CASSNTGDGNTIYF. Full variable domain (outside the CDR3, taken from reference TRBV7-2 and TRBJ1-3): GAGVSQSPSNKVTEKGKDVELRCDPISGHTALYWYRQSLGQGLEFLIYFQGNSAPDKSGLPSDRFSAERTGGSVSTLTIQRTQQEDSAVYLCASSNTGDGNTIYFGEGSWLTVV.

The V call is TRBV7-9, the J call TRBJ1-2; TRBD1 might be the D (6 bases). V lost 1 base and J 4 bases, leaving 16 bases between the germline ends. This CDR3 spans 16 amino acids. The germline CDR1 and CDR2 sequences are SEHNR and FQNEAQ (reference sequence). For the CDR3, the DNA is TGTGCCAGCAGCTTAGTCTTGGGGGGCCCGAGCTATGGCTACACCTTC. Translating it yields CASSLVLGGPSYGYTF.

This chain links TRBV29-1 with TRBJ2-1; the D gene is possibly TRBD1 (5 bases). The germline V gene encodes CDR1 SQVTM and CDR2 ANQGSEA. The germline V and J ends were trimmed by 3 bases and 0 bases, with 15 bases remaining between them. CDR3 size: 16 residues. CDR3 DNA sequence: TGCAGCGTTGATGGGGCTAACGAACTCTCCTACAATGAGCAGTTCTTC. The encoded protein is CSVDGANELSYNEQFF.

The rearrangement joins TRBV21-1 to TRBJ2-1; the D call in the table, TRBD2, was not verified against the DNA. TRBV21-1 is a pseudogene. This CDR3 is built from 15 residues. The CDR3 spells CASTPEREGLNEQFF. The CDR3 region has the DNA TGTGCCAGCACCCCTGAGCGGGAGGGCCTGAATGAGCAGTTCTTC.

This rearrangement joins TRBV5-1 to TRBJ1-4; TRBD1 agrees at 8 bases. With 4 bases clipped from V and 7 bases from J, the junction kept 6 bases outside the gene matches. Germline V CDR1 and CDR2: SGHRS, YFSETQ. The CDR3 consists of 14 residues. Here the CDR3 reads CASSKDREREKLFF. CDR3 DNA sequence: TGCGCCAGCAGCAAGGACAGGGAACGTGAAAAACTGTTTTTT.

Notes on this clonotype: A read error may be the cause here, since a much bigger clone is one base away. V gene TRBV20-1 combines with J gene TRBJ1-6, with a tentative D call TRBD1 (6 bases). V was trimmed by 5 bases and J by 7 bases, leaving 18 bases between them. Germline V CDR1 and CDR2: DFQATT, SNEGSKA (reference sequence). The CDR3 sequence is 15 residues long. CDR3 region: CSAEGGRGGNSPLHF. The CDR3 DNA reads TGCAGTGCTGAGGGCGGCAGGGGAGGGAATTCACCCCTCCACTTT.

The chain carries TRBV11-1 and TRBJ2-5, with TRBD2 matching over 12 bases. CDR1 and CDR2 from the germline V gene are SGHAT and FQDESV (reference sequence). Trimming removed 5 bases from V and 11 bases from J; junction bases left unmatched: 15. This CDR3 has 16 residues. CDR3 sequence: CASSPERLAGVEEQYF. For the CDR3, the DNA is TGTGCCAGCAGCCCCGAACGACTAGCGGGAGTGGAGGAGCAGTACTTC.

The chain has TRBV6-1 and TRBJ2-5; D may correspond to TRBD1 or TRBD2 (6 bases each). Germline V gene lookup returns CDR1 MNHNS and CDR2 SASEGT. V lost 9 bases, J lost 2 bases, and 19 bases lay in between. The CDR3 totals 15 residues. The CDR3, as DNA: TGTGCCAGTATCCCCCGAGGGGGGAAACAAGAGACCCAGTACTTC. Translation gives CASIPRGGKQETQYF.

The V gene is TRBV6-5, the J gene TRBJ2-7, with D possibly TRBD1 on 5 matching bases. Trimming pared 7 bases from V and 5 bases from J, leaving 15 bases between. The CDR3 has 13 residues. CDR1 is MNHEY, CDR2 SVGAGI, per germline. The CDR3 nucleotides are TGTGCCAGCACAACGCACCCAGGGAACGAGCAGTACTTC. Protein product: CASTTHPGNEQYF.